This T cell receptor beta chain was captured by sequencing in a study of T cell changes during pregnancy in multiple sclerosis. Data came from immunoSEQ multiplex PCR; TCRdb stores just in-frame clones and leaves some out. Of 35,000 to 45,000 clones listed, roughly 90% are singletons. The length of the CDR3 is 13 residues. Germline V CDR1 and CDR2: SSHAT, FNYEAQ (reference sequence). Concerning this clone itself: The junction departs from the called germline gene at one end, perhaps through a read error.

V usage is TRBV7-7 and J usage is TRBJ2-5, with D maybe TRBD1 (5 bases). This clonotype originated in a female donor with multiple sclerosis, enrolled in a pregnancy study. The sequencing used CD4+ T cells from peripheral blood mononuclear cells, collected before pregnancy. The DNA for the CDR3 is TGTGCTAGCAGCCAAATACAGGTCGAGACCCAGTACTTC. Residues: CASSQIQVETQYF.